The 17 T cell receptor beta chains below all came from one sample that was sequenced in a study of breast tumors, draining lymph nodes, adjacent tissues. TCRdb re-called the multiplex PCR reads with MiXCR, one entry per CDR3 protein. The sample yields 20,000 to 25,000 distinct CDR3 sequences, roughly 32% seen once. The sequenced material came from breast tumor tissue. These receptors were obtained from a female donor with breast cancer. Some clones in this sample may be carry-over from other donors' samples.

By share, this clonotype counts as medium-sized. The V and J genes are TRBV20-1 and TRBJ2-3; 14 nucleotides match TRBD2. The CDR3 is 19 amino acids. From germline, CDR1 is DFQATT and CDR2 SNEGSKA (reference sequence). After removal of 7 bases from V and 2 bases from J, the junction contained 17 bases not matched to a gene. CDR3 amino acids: CSVEYTGTSGSVITDTQYF. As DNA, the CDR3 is TGCAGTGTCGAATACACCGGGACTAGCGGGAGTGTAATCACAGATACGCAGTATTTT.

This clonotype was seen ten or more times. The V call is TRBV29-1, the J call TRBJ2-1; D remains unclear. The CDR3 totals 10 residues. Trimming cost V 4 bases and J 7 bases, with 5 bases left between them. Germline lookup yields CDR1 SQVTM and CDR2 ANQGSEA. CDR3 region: CSVGLNEQFF. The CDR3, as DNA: TGCAGCGTTGGGTTGAATGAGCAGTTCTTC.

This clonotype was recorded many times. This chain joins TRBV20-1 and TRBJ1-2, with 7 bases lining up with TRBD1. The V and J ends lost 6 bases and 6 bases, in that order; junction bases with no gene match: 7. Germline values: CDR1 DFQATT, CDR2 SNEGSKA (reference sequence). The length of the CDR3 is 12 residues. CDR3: CSARKRGHGYTF. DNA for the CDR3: TGCAGTGCACGTAAGAGGGGGCATGGCTACACCTTC.

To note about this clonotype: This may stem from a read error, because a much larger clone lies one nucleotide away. The CDR3 here is CASSLWLVGETQYF. The DNA for the CDR3 is TGTGCCAGCAGTTTATGGCTAGTGGGAGAGACCCAGTACTTC. The genes are TRBV28 and TRBJ2-5; D uncertain. This CDR3 spans 14 amino acids. V lost 0 bases to trimming and J lost 4 bases, with 9 bases between them. Germline V gene sequence: CDR1 MDHEN, CDR2 SYDVKM.

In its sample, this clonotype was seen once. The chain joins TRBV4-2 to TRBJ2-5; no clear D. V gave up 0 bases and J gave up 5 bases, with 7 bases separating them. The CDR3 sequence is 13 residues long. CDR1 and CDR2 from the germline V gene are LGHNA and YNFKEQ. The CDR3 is CASSQDRWETQYF. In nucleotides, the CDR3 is TGTGCCAGCAGCCAAGATCGGTGGGAGACCCAGTACTTC.

In DNA, the CDR3 is TGCGCCAGCAGCCGGGAGGGAGCAGATACGCAGTATTTT. It translates to CASSREGADTQYF. This chain links TRBV4-3 with TRBJ2-3; TRBD2 matches at 7 bases. The CDR3 extends over 13 amino acids. Losses at the gene ends were 4 bases for V and 4 bases for J; bases not matched to a gene: 2. The germline V gene has CDR1 LGHNA and CDR2 YSLEER.

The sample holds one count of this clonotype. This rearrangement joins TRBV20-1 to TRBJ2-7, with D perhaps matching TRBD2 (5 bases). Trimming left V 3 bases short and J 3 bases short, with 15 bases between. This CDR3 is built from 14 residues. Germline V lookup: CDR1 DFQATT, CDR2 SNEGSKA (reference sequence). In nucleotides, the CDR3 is TGCAGTGCTAGCCGATCTAGCCCCGACTACGAGCAGTACTTC. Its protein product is CSASRSSPDYEQYF.

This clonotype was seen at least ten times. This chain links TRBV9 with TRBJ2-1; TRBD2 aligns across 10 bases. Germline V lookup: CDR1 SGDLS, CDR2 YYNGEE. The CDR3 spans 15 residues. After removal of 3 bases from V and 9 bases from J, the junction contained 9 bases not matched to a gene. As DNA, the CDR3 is TGTGCCAGCAGCGCTATAGCGGGAGGCAGAGGTGAGCAGTTCTTC. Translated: CASSAIAGGRGEQFF.

The CDR3 sequence is CASSPGRGNQPQHF. The CDR3 nucleotides read TGTGCCAGCTCACCAGGGAGAGGCAATCAGCCCCAGCATTTT. The gene calls are TRBV18 and TRBJ1-5; no clear D gene. CDR3 length equals 14 residues. Deletions cut 2 bases from V and 2 bases from J, with 7 bases between. Germline values: CDR1 KGHSH, CDR2 LQKENI. The full variable domain, completed using reference TRBV18 and TRBJ1-5, is NAGVMQNPRHLVRRRGQEARLRCSPMKGHSHVYWYRQLPEEGLKFMVYLQKENIIDESGMPKERFSAEFPKEGPSILRIQQVVRGDSAAYFCASSPGRGNQPQHFGDGTRLSIL.

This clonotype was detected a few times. In DNA, the CDR3 is TGTGCCAGCAGTACCCCCCGAGGGCGGGACAGGGGCATAGGTCAGCCCCAGCATTTT. Translated: CASSTPRGRDRGIGQPQHF. The chain combines TRBV6-1 with TRBJ1-5, with 10 bases matching TRBD1. Germline V CDR1 and CDR2: MNHNS, SASEGT. Trimming removed 5 bases from V and 6 bases from J; junction bases left unmatched: 19. The CDR3 spans 19 residues.

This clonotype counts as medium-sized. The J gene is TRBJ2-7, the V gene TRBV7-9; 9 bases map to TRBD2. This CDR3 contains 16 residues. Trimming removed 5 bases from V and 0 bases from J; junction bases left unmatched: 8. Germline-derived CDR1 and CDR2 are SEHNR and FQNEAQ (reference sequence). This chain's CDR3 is CASSTFSGSLSYEQYF. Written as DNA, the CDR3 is TGTGCCAGCAGCACCTTTAGCGGGAGTCTCTCCTACGAGCAGTACTTC.

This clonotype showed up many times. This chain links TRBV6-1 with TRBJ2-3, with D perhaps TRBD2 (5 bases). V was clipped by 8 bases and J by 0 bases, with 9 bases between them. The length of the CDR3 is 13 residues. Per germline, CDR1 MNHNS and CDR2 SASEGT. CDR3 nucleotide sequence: TGTGCCAGCGGAGGAACTAGCACAGATACGCAGTATTTT. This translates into CASGGTSTDTQYF.

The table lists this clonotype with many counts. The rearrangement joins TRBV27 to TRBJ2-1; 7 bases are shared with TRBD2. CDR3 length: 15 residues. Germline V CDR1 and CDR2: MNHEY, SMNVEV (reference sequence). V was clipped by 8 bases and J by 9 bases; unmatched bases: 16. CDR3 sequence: CASLDRGSGDPEQFF. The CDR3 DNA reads TGTGCCAGCCTCGATCGCGGGAGTGGGGACCCTGAGCAGTTCTTC.

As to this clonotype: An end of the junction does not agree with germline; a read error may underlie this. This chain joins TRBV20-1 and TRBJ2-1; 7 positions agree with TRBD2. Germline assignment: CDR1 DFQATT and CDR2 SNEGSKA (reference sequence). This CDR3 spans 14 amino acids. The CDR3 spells CSDRLGLGYNEQFF. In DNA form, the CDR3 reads TGCAGTGATAGATTAGGACTAGGGTACAATGAGCAGTTCTTT.

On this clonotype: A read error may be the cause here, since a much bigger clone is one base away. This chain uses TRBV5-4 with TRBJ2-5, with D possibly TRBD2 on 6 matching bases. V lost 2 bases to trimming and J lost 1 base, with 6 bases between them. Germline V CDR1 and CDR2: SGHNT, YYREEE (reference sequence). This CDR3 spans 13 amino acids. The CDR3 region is CASSFGGQETQYF. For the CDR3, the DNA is TGTGCCAGCAGCTTCGGGGGCCAAGAGACCCAGTACTTC.

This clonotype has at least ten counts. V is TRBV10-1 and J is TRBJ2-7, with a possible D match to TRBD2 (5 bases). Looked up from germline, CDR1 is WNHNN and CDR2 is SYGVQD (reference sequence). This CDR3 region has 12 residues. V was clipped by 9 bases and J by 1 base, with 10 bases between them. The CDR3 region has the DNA TGCGCCAGTCGTACTAGTTCCTACGAGCAGTACTTC. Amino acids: CASRTSSYEQYF.

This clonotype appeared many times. The CDR3 protein is CSARTGRYGYTF. The DNA of the CDR3 is TGCAGTGCCCGGACGGGGAGGTATGGCTACACCTTC. This chain links TRBV20-1 with TRBJ1-2; no clear D. Germline values: CDR1 DFQATT, CDR2 SNEGSKA (reference sequence). V shed 6 bases and J shed 5 bases, with 13 bases lying between them. The CDR3 contains 12 residues.